Listed below are T cell receptor beta chains from one sample, sequenced in a study of shared clonotypes between healthy human individuals. Here immunoSEQ multiplex PCR was the method, and the copy in TCRdb shows in-frame clones only, minus some. Of around 370,000 clones listed, about 97% are singletons. The sample consisted of memory CD8+ T cells sorted from blood. The receptors originated from a young man in good health. Both conserved end residues are part of each CDR3. Each record gives: clone size, D gene, J gene, V gene, CDR3 DNA, CDR3 protein. D genes are given only for firm matches. Not all rows give a size; the values are once, few, many and, for expanded clones, a class.

abundance: -; d_gene: -; j_gene: TRBJ1-2; v_gene: TRBV5-4; CDR3nt: TGTGCCAGCAGCTTGAGTCCGCAGGGACCCTATGGCTACACCTTC; CDR3aa: CASSLSPQGPYGYTF
abundance: -; d_gene: -; j_gene: TRBJ2-7; v_gene: TRBV12-1; CDR3nt: TGTGCCAGCCCCGTAAGGGGGGAGTCTTCCTACGAGCAGTACTTC; CDR3aa: CASPVRGESSYEQYF
abundance: -; d_gene: TRBD1; j_gene: TRBJ1-1; v_gene: TRBV7-9; CDR3nt: TGTGCCAGCAGCCGTAGACCAGGGGGCACTGTGAACACTGAAGCTTTCTTT; CDR3aa: CASSRRPGGTVNTEAFF
abundance: -; d_gene: -; j_gene: TRBJ1-6; v_gene: TRBV7-2; CDR3nt: TGTGCCAGCAGCTACAGCCTTCTTCGAGACTTTTCACCCCTCCACTTT; CDR3aa: CASSYSLLRDFSPLHF
abundance: -; d_gene: -; j_gene: TRBJ1-2; v_gene: TRBV28; CDR3nt: TGTGCCAGCAGTTTTAAAAGGCAGCCTGGCCCGTATGGCTACACCTTC; CDR3aa: CASSFKRQPGPYGYTF
abundance: -; d_gene: -; j_gene: TRBJ2-7; v_gene: TRBV28; CDR3nt: TGTGCCAGCAGTCCATCCCAAGACTCGAGTACCTACGAGCAGTACTTC; CDR3aa: CASSPSQDSSTYEQYF
abundance: -; d_gene: TRBD1; j_gene: TRBJ1-3; v_gene: TRBV19; CDR3nt: TGTGCCAGTAGTCGGACAGGATCTGGAAACACCATATATTTT; CDR3aa: CASSRTGSGNTIYF
abundance: -; d_gene: -; j_gene: TRBJ2-7; v_gene: TRBV6-1; CDR3nt: TGTGCCAGTAGTGTACATACCCCAGGCTTGGGAGAGCAGTACTTC; CDR3aa: CASSVHTPGLGEQYF
abundance: -; d_gene: -; j_gene: TRBJ2-3; v_gene: TRBV2; CDR3nt: TGTGCCAGCAGTGAGTTTGGTAGTCTGGGGTCAGATACGCAGTATTTT; CDR3aa: CASSEFGSLGSDTQYF
abundance: -; d_gene: -; j_gene: TRBJ1-1; v_gene: TRBV7-2; CDR3nt: TGTGCCAGCAGCTTATATACTCCGGTGAACACTGAAGCTTTCTTT; CDR3aa: CASSLYTPVNTEAFF
abundance: -; d_gene: -; j_gene: TRBJ2-7; v_gene: TRBV20-1; CDR3nt: TGCAGTGCTGAATGGTACGAGCAGTACTTC; CDR3aa: CSAEWYEQYF
abundance: -; d_gene: -; j_gene: TRBJ2-5; v_gene: TRBV7-9; CDR3nt: TGTGCCAGCAGCTTAGTTGTAGGCGGAGAGACCCAGTACTTC; CDR3aa: CASSLVVGGETQYF
abundance: -; d_gene: -; j_gene: TRBJ1-5; v_gene: TRBV27; CDR3nt: TGTGCCAGCAGTTTAATGGGGAGCAATCAGCCCCAGCATTTT; CDR3aa: CASSLMGSNQPQHF
abundance: -; d_gene: -; j_gene: TRBJ1-2; v_gene: TRBV5-4; CDR3nt: TGTGCCAGCAGCCCGACGGGGGCTACAGGCTATGGCTACACCTTC; CDR3aa: CASSPTGATGYGYTF
abundance: once; d_gene: -; j_gene: TRBJ1-4; v_gene: TRBV11-2; CDR3nt: TGTGCCAGCAGCTTAGGGCAACTACCGAATGAAAAACTGTTTTTT; CDR3aa: CASSLGQLPNEKLFF
abundance: once; d_gene: -; j_gene: TRBJ2-4; v_gene: TRBV28; CDR3nt: TGTGCCAGCAGTTTAGGGACAGCCAAAAACATTCAGTACTTC; CDR3aa: CASSLGTAKNIQYF
abundance: -; d_gene: -; j_gene: TRBJ2-7; v_gene: TRBV6-1; CDR3nt: TGTGCCAGCAGTGCGTACAGGTCCTACGAGCAGTACTTC; CDR3aa: CASSAYRSYEQYF
abundance: -; d_gene: -; j_gene: TRBJ2-2; v_gene: TRBV19; CDR3nt: TGTGCCAGTAGTATAGATAGAGGCACCGGGGAGCTGTTTTTT; CDR3aa: CASSIDRGTGELFF
abundance: -; d_gene: -; j_gene: TRBJ1-5; v_gene: TRBV27; CDR3nt: TGTGCCAGCAGCTCGATTAGCAATCAGCCCCAGCATTTT; CDR3aa: CASSSISNQPQHF
abundance: -; d_gene: -; j_gene: TRBJ2-1; v_gene: TRBV14; CDR3nt: TGTGCCAGCAGCCAAGTTCTCGGCCAGGGACCTTACAATGAGCAGTTCTTC; CDR3aa: CASSQVLGQGPYNEQFF
abundance: once; d_gene: -; j_gene: TRBJ2-7; v_gene: TRBV28; CDR3nt: TGTGCCAGCAGTTACGGCCCACTGGGCTCTGGCGAGCAGTACTTC; CDR3aa: CASSYGPLGSGEQYF
abundance: -; d_gene: -; j_gene: TRBJ2-7; v_gene: TRBV6-5; CDR3nt: TGTGCCAGCAGTTACACTCAGGGGCCCTCCTACGAGCAGTACTTC; CDR3aa: CASSYTQGPSYEQYF
abundance: once; d_gene: TRBD1; j_gene: TRBJ2-3; v_gene: TRBV25-1; CDR3nt: TGTGCCAGCAGTTTTACAGGGGCCACAGATACGCAGTATTTT; CDR3aa: CASSFTGATDTQYF
abundance: -; d_gene: -; j_gene: TRBJ1-4; v_gene: TRBV7-9; CDR3nt: TGTGCCAGCAGCTTCCCTTCGGCAGGGCGAACTAATGAAAAACTGTTTTTT; CDR3aa: CASSFPSAGRTNEKLFF
abundance: -; d_gene: -; j_gene: TRBJ2-3; v_gene: TRBV10-3; CDR3nt: TGTGCCATCAGTGACAGGGGATTCACAGATACGCAGTATTTT; CDR3aa: CAISDRGFTDTQYF
abundance: -; d_gene: -; j_gene: TRBJ2-5; v_gene: TRBV5-6; CDR3nt: TGTGCCAGCAGCTTGGGGCAGATCCAAGAGACCCAGTACTTC; CDR3aa: CASSLGQIQETQYF
abundance: once; d_gene: -; j_gene: TRBJ2-7; v_gene: TRBV6-1; CDR3nt: TGTGCCAGCAGTGCCCTCCCGGGGGTAGCGGATACCTACGAGCAGTACTTC; CDR3aa: CASSALPGVADTYEQYF
abundance: -; d_gene: -; j_gene: TRBJ2-7; v_gene: TRBV28; CDR3nt: TGTGCCAGCAGTTTAGGGCAGGGCCTCTACGAGCAGTACTTC; CDR3aa: CASSLGQGLYEQYF
abundance: -; d_gene: TRBD2; j_gene: TRBJ2-1; v_gene: TRBV2; CDR3nt: TGTGCCAGCAGTGAAATCTCGGCTAGCGGGAGGATCGGGCACAATAAGCAGTTCTTC; CDR3aa: CASSEISASGRIGHNKQFF
abundance: -; d_gene: -; j_gene: TRBJ2-2; v_gene: TRBV19; CDR3nt: TGTGCCAGTAGTCGAGCGACTTTCAACACCGGGGAGCTGTTTTTT; CDR3aa: CASSRATFNTGELFF
abundance: -; d_gene: TRBD2; j_gene: TRBJ2-3; v_gene: TRBV10-2; CDR3nt: TGCGCCAGCAGTGTGATAGCGGGAAGGGCAGATACGCAGTATTTT; CDR3aa: CASSVIAGRADTQYF
abundance: -; d_gene: -; j_gene: TRBJ2-7; v_gene: TRBV28; CDR3nt: TGTGCCAGCAGTTTGCCTCTGGGGACGTCCTACGAGCAGTACTTC; CDR3aa: CASSLPLGTSYEQYF
abundance: -; d_gene: -; j_gene: TRBJ1-2; v_gene: TRBV16; CDR3nt: TGTGCCAGCAGCCAATCGGTAAACTATGGCTACACCTTC; CDR3aa: CASSQSVNYGYTF
abundance: -; d_gene: TRBD2; j_gene: TRBJ2-7; v_gene: TRBV28; CDR3nt: TGTGCCAGCCCCCCTAGCGGAGAGGCCTACGAGCAGTACTTC; CDR3aa: CASPPSGEAYEQYF
abundance: -; d_gene: -; j_gene: TRBJ1-4; v_gene: TRBV11-2; CDR3nt: TGTGCCAGCAGCCCAGACGCAACTAATGAAAAACTGTTTTTT; CDR3aa: CASSPDATNEKLFF
abundance: -; d_gene: TRBD2; j_gene: TRBJ2-3; v_gene: TRBV7-8; CDR3nt: TGTGCCAGCAGCCCCGGGACTAGCGGGCATACGCAGTATTTT; CDR3aa: CASSPGTSGHTQYF
abundance: -; d_gene: TRBD2; j_gene: TRBJ2-7; v_gene: TRBV5-1; CDR3nt: TGCGCCAGCAGCTTGAGGGCAGGGCTAGCGGAGCGGCCCTACGAGCAGTACTTC; CDR3aa: CASSLRAGLAERPYEQYF
abundance: -; d_gene: -; j_gene: TRBJ2-2; v_gene: TRBV21-1; CDR3nt: TGTGCCAGCACCCCCAAAATAGGAACACTAACTCCGCGGGATTGGGAGCTGTTTTTT; CDR3aa: CASTPKIGTLTPRDWELFF
abundance: -; d_gene: -; j_gene: TRBJ1-3; v_gene: TRBV25-1; CDR3nt: TGTGCCAGCAGTGAGCACGGGACAAAGGGGGGAAACACCATATATTTT; CDR3aa: CASSEHGTKGGNTIYF
abundance: -; d_gene: -; j_gene: TRBJ2-5; v_gene: TRBV5-1; CDR3nt: TGCGCCAGCAGCTTGGATGTAGAGACCCAGTACTTC; CDR3aa: CASSLDVETQYF